This is a list of T cell receptor beta chains from one sample in a study of OX40 agonist ivuxolimab in advanced cancers. Sequencing was performed with immunoSEQ multiplex PCR; in TCRdb, only in-frame clones are kept and a portion is missing. The sample lists over 55,000 clones; under 95% were seen once. The sample here was CD4+ or CD8+ T cells sorted from blood, taken in a trial of the OX40 agonist ivuxolimab. These receptors were taken from an adult with an advanced solid tumor such as melanoma, head and neck, liver or kidney cancer. CDR3s include the opening cysteine and the closing phenylalanine or tryptophan. The D gene is left open where the match is weak. Part of the rows lack a size; the others show once, few, many or a class for expanded clones.

d_gene	v_gene	j_gene	abundance	CDR3nt	CDR3aa
NA	TRBV7-2	TRBJ1-5	NA	TGTGCCAGCAGCTTATTCCGCCAGGGCAGCAATCAGCCCCAGCATTTT	CASSLFRQGSNQPQHF
NA	TRBV5-1	TRBJ2-7	NA	TGCGCCAGCAGCTTGGTTCCCCTCGAGCAGTACTTC	CASSLVPLEQYF
NA	TRBV6-6	TRBJ2-7	NA	TGTGCCAGCAGTTGGGGGGGCGGAGGGGCCTACGAGCAGTACTTC	CASSWGGGGAYEQYF
TRBD1	TRBV28	TRBJ1-1	NA	TGTGCCAGCAGTTCGGACAGGGGGGGGAACACTGAAGCTTTCTTT	CASSSDRGGNTEAFF
NA	TRBV2	TRBJ1-5	NA	TGTGCCAGCAGTACTGACTGGAGCAATCAGCCCCAGCATTTT	CASSTDWSNQPQHF
TRBD2	TRBV5-1	TRBJ2-3	once	TGCGCCAGCACCGGGAGGAGCACAGATACGCAGTATTTT	CASTGRSTDTQYF
NA	TRBV11-3	TRBJ2-1	once	TGTGCCAGCAGCTTATCGGGCTCACGTTACAATGAGCAGTTCTTC	CASSLSGSRYNEQFF
TRBD2	TRBV4-3	TRBJ2-3	once	TGCGCCAGCAGCCAGGCCCCCGGGGGGGCAGATACGCAGTATTTT	CASSQAPGGADTQYF
NA	TRBV28	TRBJ2-7	NA	TGTGCCAGCAGGGGAACAGGGATCGGATACGAGCAGTACTTC	CASRGTGIGYEQYF
NA	TRBV4-1	TRBJ2-5	NA	TGCGCCAGCAGCCCACAGAGGGGTTCGGGAGAGACCCAGTACTTC	CASSPQRGSGETQYF
NA	TRBV18	TRBJ1-2	NA	TGTGCCAGCTCACCAGGCCAGATCTATGGCTACACCTTC	CASSPGQIYGYTF
TRBD1	TRBV18	TRBJ1-1	few	TGTGCCAGCTCACGGGACAGGGACACTGAAGCTTTCTTT	CASSRDRDTEAFF
NA	TRBV23-1	TRBJ1-5	NA	TGCGCCAGCAGTCAATTTATTGGCAGAACGCAGCCCCAGCATTTT	CASSQFIGRTQPQHF
TRBD2	TRBV5-1	TRBJ2-5	NA	TGCGCCAGCGGGAAAACTAGCGCGCAAGAGACCCAGTACTTC	CASGKTSAQETQYF
NA	TRBV28	TRBJ2-7	NA	TGTGCCAGCAGTTTACTAGAGGAGCAGTACTTC	CASSLLEEQYF
TRBD2	TRBV11-3	TRBJ2-1	once	TGTGCCAGCAGCTTAGACCGACTAGCGGGGTATAATGAGCAGTTCTTC	CASSLDRLAGYNEQFF
TRBD1	TRBV9	TRBJ1-3	NA	TGTGCCAGCAGCGTAGTTCCCGGACAGGTGGAGGGGACCTACGGAAACACCATATATTTT	CASSVVPGQVEGTYGNTIYF
TRBD1	TRBV2	TRBJ1-1	NA	TGTGCCAGCAGTGGACAGGGGGTTTCTGAAGCTTTCTTT	CASSGQGVSEAFF
TRBD1	TRBV5-1	TRBJ2-7	NA	TGCGCCAGCAGCTCAACAGGGGGTACCTACGAGCAGTACTTC	CASSSTGGTYEQYF
TRBD2	TRBV7-8	TRBJ2-2	NA	TGTGCCAGCCACCGAGGACTAGCGGGACCCACCGGGGAGCTGTTTTTT	CASHRGLAGPTGELFF
NA	TRBV15	TRBJ2-1	once	TGTGCCACCCGCATGGAGGGCGGCGGGTACAATGAGCAGTTCTTC	CATRMEGGGYNEQFF
NA	TRBV28	TRBJ2-7	NA	TGTGCCAGCTTCTTGTCGGGCAGCACCTACGAGCGGTACTTC	CASFLSGSTYERYF
NA	TRBV5-1	TRBJ2-5	NA	TGCGCCAGCAGCGCTATTCAAGAGACCCAGTACTTC	CASSAIQETQYF
TRBD1	TRBV29-1	TRBJ1-2	NA	TGCAGCGTTATAACAGGGGCCAACTATGGCTACACCTTC	CSVITGANYGYTF
TRBD2	TRBV7-9	TRBJ2-5	NA	TGTGCCAGCAGCTTAGGGGAGGGTGATTTAGAGACCCAGTACTTC	CASSLGEGDLETQYF
TRBD2	TRBV25-1	TRBJ2-5	NA	TGTGCCAGCAGTGAATTAAGCGGGAGGTACCAAGAGACCCAGTACTTC	CASSELSGRYQETQYF
NA	TRBV5-1	TRBJ2-1	NA	TGCGCCAGCAGCTTGAGTCGAGGCAATGAGCAGTTCTTC	CASSLSRGNEQFF
TRBD1	TRBV2	TRBJ1-1	NA	TGTGCCAGTACGTACAGGGGTGGTACTGAAGCTTTCTTT	CASTYRGGTEAFF
TRBD1	TRBV7-2	TRBJ2-6	NA	TGTGCCAGCAGCTTGGGGACAGGTGTTCTCTCTGGGGCCAACGTCCTGACTTTC	CASSLGTGVLSGANVLTF
NA	TRBV20-1	TRBJ1-1	NA	TGCAGTGCTAAGGGGAACACTGAAGCTTTCTTT	CSAKGNTEAFF
TRBD2	TRBV28	TRBJ2-5	NA	TGTGCCAGCAGTTTCCTAGCGGGAGTTAAGTACCAAGAGACCCAGTACTTC	CASSFLAGVKYQETQYF
NA	TRBV11-2	TRBJ2-3	once	TGTGCCAGCAGTTTGATGGGCACAGATACGCAGTATTTT	CASSLMGTDTQYF
NA	TRBV19	TRBJ2-3	NA	TGTGCCAGTAGTACCCAGCGGAGCACAGATACGCAGTATTTT	CASSTQRSTDTQYF
NA	TRBV9	TRBJ2-1	NA	TGTGCCAGCAGCGCCTACCGGGGGAGCGGTAATGAGCAGTTCTTC	CASSAYRGSGNEQFF
NA	TRBV18	TRBJ2-1	NA	TGTGCCAGCTCACCGAAGTCTGTTGTCGGGAGCTCCTACAATGAGCAGTTCTTC	CASSPKSVVGSSYNEQFF
NA	TRBV6-6	TRBJ2-1	NA	TGTGCCAGCAGCTCAGTGACCTACAATGAGCAGTTCTTC	CASSSVTYNEQFF
TRBD1	TRBV7-9	TRBJ2-1	once	TGTGCCAGCAGCTGGCGGGACAGGGGGCGCAATGAGCAGTTCTTC	CASSWRDRGRNEQFF
NA	TRBV7-9	TRBJ2-1	NA	TGTGCCAGCAGCTTTTACGATGAGCAGTTCTTC	CASSFYDEQFF
NA	TRBV11-2	TRBJ1-2	few	TGTGCCAGCAGCTTACAGAACTATGGCTACACCTTC	CASSLQNYGYTF
TRBD2	TRBV28	TRBJ2-2	NA	TGTGCCAGCTCTAGCGGTTGGAGTGGCACCGGGGAGCTGTTTTTT	CASSSGWSGTGELFF
NA	TRBV5-1	TRBJ2-2	once	TGCGCCAGCAGCACGGGACTTAACACCGGGGAGCTGTTTTTT	CASSTGLNTGELFF
TRBD1	TRBV6-5	TRBJ1-1	NA	TGTGCCAGCAGGAATCAACAGGGGGCCTCACGAGCTTTCTTT	CASRNQQGASRAFF
TRBD2	TRBV27	TRBJ2-5	NA	TGTGCCAGCAAGGGCGGGGGGAGGAGAGAGACCCAGTACTTC	CASKGGGRRETQYF
NA	TRBV28	TRBJ2-2	NA	TGTGCCAGCAGTTTAGGCGTGAAGGACACCGGGGAGCTGTTTTTT	CASSLGVKDTGELFF
NA	TRBV10-3	TRBJ1-5	NA	TGTGCCATCAGTGAAAGGGGCATCAATCAGCCCCAGCATTTT	CAISERGINQPQHF